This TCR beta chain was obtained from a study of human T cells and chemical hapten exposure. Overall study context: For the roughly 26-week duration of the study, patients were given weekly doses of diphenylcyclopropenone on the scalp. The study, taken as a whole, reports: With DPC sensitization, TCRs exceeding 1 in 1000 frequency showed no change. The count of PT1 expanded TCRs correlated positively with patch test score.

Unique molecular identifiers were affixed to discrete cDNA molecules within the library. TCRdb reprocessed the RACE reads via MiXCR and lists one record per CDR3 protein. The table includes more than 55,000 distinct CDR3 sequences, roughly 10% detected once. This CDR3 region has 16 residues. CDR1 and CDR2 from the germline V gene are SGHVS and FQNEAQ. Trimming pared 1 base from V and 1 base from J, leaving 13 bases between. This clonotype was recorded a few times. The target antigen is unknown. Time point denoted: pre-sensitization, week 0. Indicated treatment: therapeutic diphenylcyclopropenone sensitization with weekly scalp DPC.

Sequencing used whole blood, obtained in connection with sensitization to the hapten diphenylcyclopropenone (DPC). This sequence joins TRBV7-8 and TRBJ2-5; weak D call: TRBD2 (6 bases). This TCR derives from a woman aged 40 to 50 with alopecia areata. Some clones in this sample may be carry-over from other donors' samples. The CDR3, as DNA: TGTGCCAGCAGCTTAGGCGCGGGGCCGCCCCAAGAGACCCAGTACTTC. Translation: CASSLGAGPPQETQYF.